One T cell receptor beta chain is described in this entry. Libraries were prepared by immunoSEQ multiplex PCR; TCRdb keeps only in-frame clonotypes and omits some of them. The table shows 70,000 or so clones, with roughly nine tenths occurring only once. This sample is drawn from a study of cytomegalovirus exposure and HLA in healthy donors. Trimming left V 2 bases short and J 4 bases short, with 10 bases between. The CDR3 is made up of 13 amino acids. The V gene's germline CDR1 is SGDLS and CDR2 YYNGEE. The V and J genes are TRBV9 and TRBJ2-7, with no clear D. Material for sequencing was PBMCs. This TCR was recovered from a man younger than 35 in good health and CMV-seronegative. The CDR3 region is CASSVGVHYEQYF. CDR3 bases: TGTGCCAGCAGCGTCGGAGTGCATTACGAGCAGTACTTC.